This T cell receptor beta chain emerged from a study of regulatory T cells in long-lasting Graves disease. Trimming shortened V by 5 bases and J by 9 bases, and 14 bases separated the two germline ends. Germline V gives CDR1 DFQATT, CDR2 SNEGSKA (reference sequence). The CDR3 has 12 residues. This clonotype occurred a few times. The antigen remains unidentified. Time point meaning: newly diagnosed GD, antithyroid drugs for less than 3 months. The TCR library used RNA extracted from PBMCs. Study observations and caveats: Favored usage of TRBV28, TRBJ1-2 and TRBJ2-5 was recorded in persistent disease. The TCR repertoire of persistent Graves' patients was less diverse than that of newly diagnosed ones.

With iRepertoire HTBI primers and Arm-PCR of CDR3 regions, TCR beta libraries were built. From the multiplex PCR reads, TCRdb called clonotypes with MiXCR, one entry per CDR3 protein. The sample shows roughly 430,000 distinct CDR3 sequences, about 17% of them seen only once. These data were likewise used in another study, on T cells in Graves' hyperthyroidism and ophthalmopathy.

This receptor was identified in a woman in her 30s with Graves disease. This specimen was peripheral blood mononuclear cells (PBMCs), taken at new diagnosis, from a patient treated with antithyroid drugs. The V call is TRBV20-1, the J call TRBJ1-5; D is unresolved. The CDR3 is CSASGPDGPQHF. Here the CDR3 DNA reads TGCAGTGCTTCAGGCCCGGATGGGCCCCAGCATTTT.